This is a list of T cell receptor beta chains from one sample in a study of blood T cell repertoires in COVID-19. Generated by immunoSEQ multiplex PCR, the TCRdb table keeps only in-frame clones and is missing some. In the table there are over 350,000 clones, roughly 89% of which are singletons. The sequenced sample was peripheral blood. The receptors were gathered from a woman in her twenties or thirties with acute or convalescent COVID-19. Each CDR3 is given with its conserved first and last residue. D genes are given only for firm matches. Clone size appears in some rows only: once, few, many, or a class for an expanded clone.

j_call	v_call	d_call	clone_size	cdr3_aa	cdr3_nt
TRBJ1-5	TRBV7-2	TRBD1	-	CASSATGRGWGQPQHF	TGTGCCAGCAGCGCCACAGGCAGGGGGTGGGGACAGCCCCAGCATTTT
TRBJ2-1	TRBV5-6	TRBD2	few	CASSLDLAGVGNEQFF	TGTGCCAGCAGCTTGGATCTAGCGGGGGTCGGGAATGAGCAGTTCTTC
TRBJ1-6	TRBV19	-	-	CASTREDNSPLHF	TGTGCCAGTACCCGAGAAGATAATTCACCCCTCCACTTT
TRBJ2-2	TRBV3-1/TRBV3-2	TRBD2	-	CASSLRLPGRAAGELFF	TGTGCCAGCAGCTTACGACTGCCTGGGAGGGCTGCCGGGGAGCTGTTTTTT
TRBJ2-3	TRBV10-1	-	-	CASSYGADTQYF	TGCGCCAGCAGTTACGGGGCAGATACGCAGTATTTT
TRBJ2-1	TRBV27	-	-	CASSLNTYNEQFF	TGTGCCAGCAGTTTGAACACCTACAATGAGCAGTTCTTC
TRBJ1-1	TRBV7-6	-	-	CASSFRTLGGYTEAFF	TGTGCCAGCAGCTTTAGGACCCTAGGGGGATACACTGAAGCTTTCTTT
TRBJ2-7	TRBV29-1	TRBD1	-	CSVKGPGQGILEQYF	TGCAGCGTTAAAGGTCCGGGACAGGGGATCCTAGAGCAGTACTTC
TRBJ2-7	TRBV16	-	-	CASSQTSEQYF	TGTGCCAGCAGCCAGACATCCGAGCAGTACTTC
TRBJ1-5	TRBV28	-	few	CASSMPLTGMPQHF	TGTGCCAGCAGTATGCCCCTCACAGGGATGCCCCAGCATTTT
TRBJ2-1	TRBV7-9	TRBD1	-	CASSRRRDSPVSYNEQFF	TGTGCCAGCAGCCGGAGACGGGACAGTCCGGTCTCCTACAATGAGCAGTTCTTC
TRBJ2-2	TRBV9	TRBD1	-	CASSIRTGGTGELFF	TGTGCCAGCAGCATAAGGACAGGGGGCACCGGGGAGCTGTTTTTT
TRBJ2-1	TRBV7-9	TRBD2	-	CASSLPDLAGGYNEQFF	TGTGCCAGCAGCTTACCAGACCTAGCGGGGGGTTACAATGAGCAGTTCTTC
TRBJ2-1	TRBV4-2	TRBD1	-	CASSLKTGQVGPGEQFF	TGTGCCAGCAGCCTCAAAACCGGACAGGTGGGGCCCGGCGAGCAGTTCTTC
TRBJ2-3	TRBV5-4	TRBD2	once	CASSLSPAGGITDTQYF	TGTGCCAGCAGCTTGAGCCCAGCGGGGGGTATCACAGATACGCAGTATTTT
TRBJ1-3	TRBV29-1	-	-	CSVGTGTMGWGSGNTIYF	TGCAGTGTAGGAACCGGGACAATGGGATGGGGCTCTGGAAACACCATATATTTT
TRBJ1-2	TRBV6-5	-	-	CASSFRHSGGYTF	TGTGCCAGCAGTTTCAGACATTCTGGTGGCTACACCTTC
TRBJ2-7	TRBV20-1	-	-	CSAEDSHEQYF	TGCAGTGCCGAGGACAGCCACGAGCAGTACTTC
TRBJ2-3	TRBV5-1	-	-	CATSRVVRDTQYF	TGCGCTACATCCCGGGTTGTTCGAGATACGCAGTATTTT
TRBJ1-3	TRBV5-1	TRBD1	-	CASTGTEGNTIYF	TGCGCCAGTACCGGGACAGAAGGAAACACCATATATTTT
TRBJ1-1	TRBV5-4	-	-	CASSLQEGNTEAFF	TGTGCCAGCAGCCTGCAGGAGGGCAACACTGAAGCTTTCTTT
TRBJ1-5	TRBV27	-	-	CASSLRGVGGFQQPQHF	TGTGCCAGCAGTTTACGCGGGGTTGGGGGTTTTCAACAGCCCCAGCATTTT
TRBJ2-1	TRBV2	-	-	CALRGGEQFF	TGTGCCCTTAGGGGGGGTGAGCAGTTCTTC
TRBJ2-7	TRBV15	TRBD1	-	CATSRVGTGGSYEQYF	TGTGCCACCAGCAGAGTGGGGACAGGGGGCTCCTACGAGCAGTACTTC
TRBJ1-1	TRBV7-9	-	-	CASSFLRTEAFF	TGTGCCAGCAGCTTTCTTCGCACTGAAGCTTTCTTT
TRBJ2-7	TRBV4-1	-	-	CASSQDDRSSYEQYF	TGCGCCAGCAGCCAAGATGACAGGAGCTCCTACGAGCAGTACTTC
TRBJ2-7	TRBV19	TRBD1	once	CASSIAGGDPTYEQYF	TGTGCCAGTAGTATAGCAGGGGGTGATCCTACCTACGAGCAGTACTTC
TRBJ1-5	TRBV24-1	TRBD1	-	CATSTGDGQPQHF	TGTGCCACCAGTACAGGGGATGGGCAGCCCCAGCATTTT
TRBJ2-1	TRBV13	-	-	CASNPFGGNEQFF	TGTGCCAGCAACCCGTTCGGAGGCAATGAGCAGTTCTTC
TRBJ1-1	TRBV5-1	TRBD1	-	CASSSKPGQLNTEAFF	TGCGCCAGCAGCTCGAAACCGGGACAGCTGAACACTGAAGCTTTCTTT
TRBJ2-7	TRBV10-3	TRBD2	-	CAISGASGYYEQYF	TGTGCCATCAGTGGGGCTAGCGGATACTACGAGCAGTACTTC
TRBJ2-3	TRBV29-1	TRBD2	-	CSVRLAGGVADTQYF	TGCAGCGTTAGACTAGCGGGGGGCGTGGCAGATACGCAGTATTTT
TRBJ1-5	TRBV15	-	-	CATSLLYNQPQHF	TGTGCCACCAGCCTCCTCTACAATCAGCCCCAGCATTTT
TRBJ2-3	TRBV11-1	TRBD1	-	CASSVRQGADTQYF	TGTGCCAGCAGCGTAAGACAGGGAGCAGATACGCAGTATTTT
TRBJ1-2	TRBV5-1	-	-	CASSSQGNGYTF	TGCGCCAGCAGCTCACAGGGTAATGGCTACACCTTC
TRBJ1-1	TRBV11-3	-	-	CASSEGQTTEAFF	TGTGCCAGCAGCGAGGGCCAGACCACTGAAGCTTTCTTT
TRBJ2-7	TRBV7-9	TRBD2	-	CASSSPGLGYEQYF	TGTGCCAGCAGCTCCCCGGGACTAGGCTACGAGCAGTACTTC
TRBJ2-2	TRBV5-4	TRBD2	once	CASSPRTSGNTGELFF	TGTGCCAGCAGCCCGAGGACTAGCGGAAACACCGGGGAGCTGTTTTTT
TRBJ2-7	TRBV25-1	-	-	CASSDRGRVQYF	TGTGCCAGCAGTGACAGGGGTCGGGTGCAGTACTTC
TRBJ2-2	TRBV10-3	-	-	CAISGKQNGGGELFF	TGTGCCATCAGTGGGAAACAAAACGGCGGCGGGGAGCTGTTTTTT
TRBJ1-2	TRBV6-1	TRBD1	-	CASSEQRTGTANYGYTF	TGTGCCAGCAGTGAACAAAGAACCGGGACAGCTAACTATGGCTACACCTTC
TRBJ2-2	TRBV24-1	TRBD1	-	CATSDPDRGYTGELFF	TGTGCCACCAGTGATCCGGACAGGGGGTATACCGGGGAGCTGTTTTTT
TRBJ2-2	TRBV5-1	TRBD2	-	CASTSAANTGELFF	TGCGCCAGTACTAGCGCCGCGAACACCGGGGAGCTGTTTTTT
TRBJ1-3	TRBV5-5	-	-	CASSLGSDTIYF	TGTGCCAGCAGCTTGGGGTCGGACACCATATATTTT
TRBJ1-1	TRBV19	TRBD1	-	CASSIEGTGLTEAFF	TGTGCCAGTAGTATAGAAGGGACAGGGCTCACTGAAGCTTTCTTT
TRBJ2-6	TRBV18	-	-	CASSPGATGANVLTF	TGTGCCAGCTCACCGGGGGCCACTGGGGCCAACGTCCTGACTTTC
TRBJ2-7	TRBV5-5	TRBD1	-	CASSPGQGVSYEQYF	TGTGCCAGCAGCCCGGGACAGGGGGTTTCCTACGAGCAGTACTTC
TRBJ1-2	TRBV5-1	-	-	CASSLAAGGAGGYTF	TGCGCCAGCAGCTTGGCCGCGGGGGGAGCGGGAGGCTACACCTTC
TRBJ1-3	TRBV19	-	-	CASSTGAYSGNTIYF	TGTGCCAGTAGTACAGGGGCTTACTCTGGAAACACCATATATTTT
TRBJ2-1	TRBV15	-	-	CATPSGGTSGEQFF	TGTGCCACCCCGTCAGGGGGGACCTCTGGTGAGCAGTTCTTC
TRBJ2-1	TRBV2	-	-	CASSVYADEQFF	TGTGCCAGCAGCGTATACGCAGATGAGCAGTTCTTC
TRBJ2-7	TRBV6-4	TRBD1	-	CASSDRQGKCYEQYF	TGTGCCAGCAGCGATAGACAGGGAAAGTGCTACGAGCAGTACTTC
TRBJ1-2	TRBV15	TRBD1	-	CATSMGQYGYTF	TGTGCCACCAGTATGGGACAGTATGGCTACACCTTC
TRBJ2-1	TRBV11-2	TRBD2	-	CASSLWGRTSGGTYNEQFF	TGTGCCAGCAGCTTATGGGGAAGGACTAGCGGGGGTACCTACAATGAGCAGTTCTTC
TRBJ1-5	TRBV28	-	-	CASSLGTPNQPQHF	TGTGCCAGCAGTTTAGGGACACCTAATCAGCCCCAGCATTTT